Sequencing of this TCR beta chain was carried out in a study of cytomegalovirus exposure and HLA in healthy donors. General study findings and limits: Later analysis reportedly placed an Asian-associated ancestry cluster below the roughly 700-donor mean in N-insertions. Reportedly, cytomegalovirus status was diagnosed with high sensitivity and specificity.

About this clone itself: Antigen unknown.

The PCR ran on 60 Vbeta and 13 Jbeta primers. Method: immunoSEQ multiplex PCR; TCRdb's copy keeps in-frame clones and lacks some. The data hold around 160,000 clones, with over 60% observed a single time. The V gene lost 2 bases and the J gene lost 1 base, with 8 bases spanning the gap. Germline CDR1 reads MNHNS; CDR2 reads SASEGT. The CDR3 runs to 15 residues. This TCR was sampled from a man aged 40-49 years in good health and CMV-seropositive. The chain employs TRBV6-1 and TRBJ1-4; no reliable D call. The sequenced sample consisted of PBMCs. For the CDR3, the DNA is TGTGCCAGCAGTGAATTGAGAGGAACTAATGAAAAACTGTTTTTT. Amino acid sequence: CASSELRGTNEKLFF.